These T cell receptor beta chains were read from a single sample in a study of radiotherapy plus CTLA-4 blockade in lung cancer. TCRdb's copy holds only in-frame clones and misses some; the assay was immunoSEQ multiplex PCR. This table has tens of thousands of clones, about 80% appearing once. The material was peripheral blood, obtained from a patient treated with radiotherapy plus ipilimumab. The receptor set was obtained from a human donor with non-small cell lung cancer who had stable disease on radiotherapy plus ipilimumab. Each CDR3 is given with its conserved first and last residue. Each record gives: D gene, clone size, J gene, V gene, CDR3 DNA, CDR3 protein. D genes are given only for firm matches. Expanded clones get a size class; other rows say once, few or many, or leave the size out.

. | . | TRBJ1-1 | TRBV7-8 | TGTGCCAGCAGCTTAGCTCCGGGGTTCACTGAAGCTTTCTTT | CASSLAPGFTEAFF
TRBD2 | . | TRBJ2-7 | TRBV27 | TGTGCCAGCAGTTTTAGCGGGAGCGACGAGCAGTACTTC | CASSFSGSDEQYF
TRBD1 | . | TRBJ2-7 | TRBV5-1 | TGCGCCAGCAGCTTGAGGGGACAGGGGGCCCTTATGGATTCCTACGAGCAGTACTTC | CASSLRGQGALMDSYEQYF
TRBD2 | . | TRBJ2-7 | TRBV28 | TGTGCCAGCAGTCCATCCGGGACTAGCGGGAGCTACGAGCAGTACTTC | CASSPSGTSGSYEQYF
TRBD1 | . | TRBJ1-2 | TRBV27 | TGTGCCAGCAGTCCGGGTCGACAGGGTTATGGCTACACCTTC | CASSPGRQGYGYTF
. | . | TRBJ2-5 | TRBV11-2 | TGTGCCAGCAGCACGGACCGGATGGAGACCCAGTACTTC | CASSTDRMETQYF
. | . | TRBJ1-4 | TRBV27 | TGTGCCAGCAGTACAACCGGGCCCGGAAAACTGTTTTTT | CASSTTGPGKLFF
. | . | TRBJ2-7 | TRBV28 | TGTGCCAGTAGATACGGAGGCGCGGGATCCTACGAGCAGTACTTC | CASRYGGAGSYEQYF
. | . | TRBJ2-3 | TRBV19 | TGTGCCAGTAGTACCGGGGGCACAGATACGCAGTATTTT | CASSTGGTDTQYF
. | . | TRBJ2-6 | TRBV7-8 | TGTGCCAGCAGCTTAGATCCCAGGGGGGTGTTCGGGGCCAACGTCCTGACTTTC | CASSLDPRGVFGANVLTF
TRBD2 | . | TRBJ2-3 | TRBV4-1 | TGCGCCAGCAGCTATCCGGGACTAGCGGGAGAGCAGTATTTT | CASSYPGLAGEQYF
. | . | TRBJ1-2 | TRBV5-1 | TGCGCCAGCAGCTTGGCTTGGAGATCCGCTAACTATGGCTACACCTTC | CASSLAWRSANYGYTF
TRBD2 | . | TRBJ2-3 | TRBV30 | TGTGCCTGGGGGGAAGGACTAGCGAACACAGATACGCAGTATTTT | CAWGEGLANTDTQYF
TRBD1 | few | TRBJ1-4 | TRBV6-6 | TGTGCCAGCAGTTACCTAGAGGGGGCTGGTGAAAAACTGTTTTTT | CASSYLEGAGEKLFF
. | . | TRBJ1-2 | TRBV7-9 | TGTGCCAGCAGCTTAAATCAGCTCAACTATGGCTACACCTTC | CASSLNQLNYGYTF
. | . | TRBJ1-5 | TRBV28 | TGTGCCAGCGCCCCGGGTCTTAATCAGCCCCAGCATTTT | CASAPGLNQPQHF
. | . | TRBJ2-2 | TRBV4-1 | TGCGCCAGCAGCCAAGAGGGGCCCCCTATATTGAACACCGGGGAGCTGTTTTTT | CASSQEGPPILNTGELFF
. | . | TRBJ1-2 | TRBV6-5 | TGTGCCAGTAAAAGGTCTGCGGGGGGCTATGGCTACACCTTC | CASKRSAGGYGYTF
TRBD2 | . | TRBJ2-1 | TRBV9 | TGTGCCAGCGGGCCAGTCGGGGGGGCCCACAATGAGCAGTTCTTC | CASGPVGGAHNEQFF
. | . | TRBJ2-6 | TRBV14 | TGTGCCAGCAGCCAGGGAACTGGGGCCAACGTCCTGACTTTC | CASSQGTGANVLTF
. | . | TRBJ2-3 | TRBV9 | TGTGCCAGCGAGGAAGGAGGGCCAGATACGCAGTATTTT | CASEEGGPDTQYF
. | few | TRBJ2-7 | TRBV7-2 | TGTGCCAGCAGCTTAGATCACTACGAGCAGTACTTC | CASSLDHYEQYF
TRBD2 | . | TRBJ2-7 | TRBV18 | TGTGCCAGCTCATCAGCGCTAGCGGGAGGGCCCTGGGAGCAGTACTTC | CASSSALAGGPWEQYF
TRBD1 | . | TRBJ1-2 | TRBV5-4 | TGTGCCAGCAGCCGAGGACAGGGGGCCGGGGGCTACACCTTC | CASSRGQGAGGYTF
. | . | TRBJ2-3 | TRBV30 | TGTGCCTGGAATAGACTGCGCGGGCCTGCTAGCACAGATACGCAGTATTTT | CAWNRLRGPASTDTQYF
. | . | TRBJ2-7 | TRBV27 | TGTGCCAGCAGTACCGGGACCGCGGGAAACGAGCAGTACTTC | CASSTGTAGNEQYF
TRBD2 | . | TRBJ2-5 | TRBV10-1 | TGCGCCAGCAGTGCAGGACTAGCGGGAGGTGGAGAGACCCAGTACTTC | CASSAGLAGGGETQYF
. | . | TRBJ2-5 | TRBV7-2 | TGTGCCAGCACCCGATGGAGGGGAAGGGCAGAGACCCAGTACTTC | CASTRWRGRAETQYF
. | . | TRBJ2-3 | TRBV19 | TGTGCCAGTACCAGCCAGGCGGGAATCACAGATACGCAGTATTTT | CASTSQAGITDTQYF
TRBD1 | . | TRBJ1-2 | TRBV6-6 | TGTGCCAGCAGAACTTCGACCGGGACAGGGAAGATTGGCTACACCTTC | CASRTSTGTGKIGYTF
. | . | TRBJ2-2 | TRBV14 | TGTGCCAGCAGCCAAGAATCAATCGGGAACACCGGGGAGCTGTTTTTT | CASSQESIGNTGELFF
TRBD1 | . | TRBJ2-1 | TRBV4-1 | TGCGCCAGCAGCCAATCCGGGACAGGGGTCTACAATGAGCAGTTCTTC | CASSQSGTGVYNEQFF
. | . | TRBJ2-6 | TRBV6-5 | TGTGCCAGCAGTTACTCGGACCGCACTGGGGCCAACGTCCTGACTTTC | CASSYSDRTGANVLTF
. | . | TRBJ1-3 | TRBV9 | TGTGCCAGCAGCGTAGCAGGAGGAGGATACTCTGGAAACACCATATATTTT | CASSVAGGGYSGNTIYF
. | . | TRBJ2-7 | TRBV5-1 | TGCGTCAGCAGCTTGGAGGGAACCTCCTACGAGCAGTACTTC | CVSSLEGTSYEQYF
. | . | TRBJ1-2 | TRBV19 | TGTGCCAGTAGTTATGGTGGGGGCAACTATGGCTACACCTTC | CASSYGGGNYGYTF
. | . | TRBJ1-3 | TRBV7-6 | TGTGCCAGCAGCTTTGGAAACACCATATATTTT | CASSFGNTIYF
. | once | TRBJ1-1 | TRBV14 | TGTGCCAGCAGCCCCGGGACGGCCTTTTTGAACACTGAAGCTTTCTTT | CASSPGTAFLNTEAFF
. | . | TRBJ2-7 | TRBV4-2 | TGTGCCAGCAGCCAAGAGCGGGGACGCTCCTACGAGCAGTACTTC | CASSQERGRSYEQYF
TRBD2 | . | TRBJ2-3 | TRBV6-6 | TGTGCCAGCAGCACGGGAGGGGTTACAGATACGCAGTATTTT | CASSTGGVTDTQYF
TRBD2 | . | TRBJ2-1 | TRBV7-8 | TGTGCCAGCAGCTCTAGCGGGAGGTCTCTCGAGCAGTTCTTC | CASSSSGRSLEQFF
. | few | TRBJ1-5 | TRBV7-9 | TGTGCCAGCAGCTTCGGCAGGGACCAGCCCCAGCATTTT | CASSFGRDQPQHF
. | few | TRBJ2-7 | TRBV5-4 | TGTGCCAGCAGCGAGAGGGTAAGCTACGAGCAGTACTTC | CASSERVSYEQYF
. | . | TRBJ1-2 | TRBV6-5 | TGTGCCAGCAGTTACTCGGGGCAGGGGACTGGCTACACCTTC | CASSYSGQGTGYTF
TRBD2 | . | TRBJ2-1 | TRBV11-2 | TGTGCCAGCAGCCGGACTAGCGGGACCTACAATGAGCAGTTCTTC | CASSRTSGTYNEQFF
. | few | TRBJ2-7 | TRBV19 | TGTGCCAGTAGTGGGGGAAGCTCCTACGAGCAGTACTTC | CASSGGSSYEQYF
. | few | TRBJ1-4 | TRBV2 | TGTGCCAGCAGTGTCCCACAGGGAACGGGCGAAAAACTGTTTTTT | CASSVPQGTGEKLFF
TRBD1 | . | TRBJ2-7 | TRBV19 | TGTGCCAGTAGTATAGGTCGGGACAGTTCCCACGAGCAGTACTTC | CASSIGRDSSHEQYF
TRBD2 | . | TRBJ2-7 | TRBV5-4 | TGTGCCAGCAGCTTGGCTAGCGGGAGGGGTGAGCAGTACTTC | CASSLASGRGEQYF
TRBD2 | . | TRBJ2-2 | TRBV2 | TGTGCCAGCAGCTCTAGGACTAGCGGGAACACCGGGGAGCTGTTTTTT | CASSSRTSGNTGELFF
. | . | TRBJ2-3 | TRBV4-1 | TGCGCCAGCAGCCAAGGGGAACAGACTCGCACAGATACGCAGTATTTT | CASSQGEQTRTDTQYF